A selection of T cell receptor beta chains follows, all from one sample in a study of cytotoxic CD8 clonotypes in ibrutinib-treated CLL. Profiling relied on immunoSEQ multiplex PCR, and the TCRdb table lists in-frame clones only, not all of them. Of 140,000 to 150,000 clones in the sample, around 76% were seen once. The starting material was PBMCs, obtained after 24 months of ibrutinib treatment. Every receptor here comes from a human donor with chronic lymphocytic leukemia. CDR3s leave out the opening cysteine and the closing phenylalanine or tryptophan. D genes are given only for firm matches.

V: TRBV6-5
D: TRBD1
CDR3: ASSDPGGGGYT

V: TRBV5-1
D: -
CDR3: ASSWGTTLTDTQY

V: TRBV10-2
D: -
CDR3: ASSPGWYEQY

V: TRBV7-3
D: TRBD1
CDR3: ASSLGGNSYNEQF

V: TRBV25-1
D: -
CDR3: ASRSWGGNTEAF

V: TRBV6-5
D: -
CDR3: ASSLGVSGEKLF

V: TRBV5-4
D: -
CDR3: ASSWDQETQY

V: TRBV4-3
D: -
CDR3: ASSQNSGANVLT

V: TRBV27
D: -
CDR3: ASSLVEGPTDTQY

V: TRBV15
D: TRBD1
CDR3: ATSRDVGTAY

V: TRBV6-1
D: TRBD2
CDR3: ASSDRTSGRDADTQY

V: TRBV7-2
D: TRBD1
CDR3: ASSPGQMNTEAF

V: TRBV5-1
D: TRBD2
CDR3: ASRAGEVGPKYEQY

V: TRBV7-3
D: -
CDR3: ASSPHGRGNTGELF

V: TRBV7-2
D: TRBD1
CDR3: ASSTSGGEQF

V: TRBV25-1
D: -
CDR3: ASSEPPNPSHT

V: TRBV11-3
D: -
CDR3: ASSSRGGGEQF

V: TRBV5-1
D: -
CDR3: ASSPSTDTQY